This T cell receptor (beta chain) was recovered during a study of blood T cell repertoires in COVID-19. Repertoires were generated with immunoSEQ multiplex PCR, while TCRdb's copy carries only in-frame clones and drops some. This table holds roughly 80,000 clones, more than 75% found once. The CDR3 is 14 residues long. The V gene lost 2 bases and the J gene lost 1 base, with 5 bases spanning the gap. In germline, CDR1 is KGHSH, CDR2 LQKENI. This clone has just one count. The chain links TRBV18 to TRBJ2-2; TRBD1 is a possible D gene (5 bases). The source of this sequence is a woman in her seventies with acute or convalescent COVID-19. The sequenced sample consisted of peripheral blood. The CDR3 reads CASSPGQNTGELFF. DNA for the CDR3: TGTGCCAGCTCACCAGGACAGAACACCGGGGAGCTGTTTTTT.